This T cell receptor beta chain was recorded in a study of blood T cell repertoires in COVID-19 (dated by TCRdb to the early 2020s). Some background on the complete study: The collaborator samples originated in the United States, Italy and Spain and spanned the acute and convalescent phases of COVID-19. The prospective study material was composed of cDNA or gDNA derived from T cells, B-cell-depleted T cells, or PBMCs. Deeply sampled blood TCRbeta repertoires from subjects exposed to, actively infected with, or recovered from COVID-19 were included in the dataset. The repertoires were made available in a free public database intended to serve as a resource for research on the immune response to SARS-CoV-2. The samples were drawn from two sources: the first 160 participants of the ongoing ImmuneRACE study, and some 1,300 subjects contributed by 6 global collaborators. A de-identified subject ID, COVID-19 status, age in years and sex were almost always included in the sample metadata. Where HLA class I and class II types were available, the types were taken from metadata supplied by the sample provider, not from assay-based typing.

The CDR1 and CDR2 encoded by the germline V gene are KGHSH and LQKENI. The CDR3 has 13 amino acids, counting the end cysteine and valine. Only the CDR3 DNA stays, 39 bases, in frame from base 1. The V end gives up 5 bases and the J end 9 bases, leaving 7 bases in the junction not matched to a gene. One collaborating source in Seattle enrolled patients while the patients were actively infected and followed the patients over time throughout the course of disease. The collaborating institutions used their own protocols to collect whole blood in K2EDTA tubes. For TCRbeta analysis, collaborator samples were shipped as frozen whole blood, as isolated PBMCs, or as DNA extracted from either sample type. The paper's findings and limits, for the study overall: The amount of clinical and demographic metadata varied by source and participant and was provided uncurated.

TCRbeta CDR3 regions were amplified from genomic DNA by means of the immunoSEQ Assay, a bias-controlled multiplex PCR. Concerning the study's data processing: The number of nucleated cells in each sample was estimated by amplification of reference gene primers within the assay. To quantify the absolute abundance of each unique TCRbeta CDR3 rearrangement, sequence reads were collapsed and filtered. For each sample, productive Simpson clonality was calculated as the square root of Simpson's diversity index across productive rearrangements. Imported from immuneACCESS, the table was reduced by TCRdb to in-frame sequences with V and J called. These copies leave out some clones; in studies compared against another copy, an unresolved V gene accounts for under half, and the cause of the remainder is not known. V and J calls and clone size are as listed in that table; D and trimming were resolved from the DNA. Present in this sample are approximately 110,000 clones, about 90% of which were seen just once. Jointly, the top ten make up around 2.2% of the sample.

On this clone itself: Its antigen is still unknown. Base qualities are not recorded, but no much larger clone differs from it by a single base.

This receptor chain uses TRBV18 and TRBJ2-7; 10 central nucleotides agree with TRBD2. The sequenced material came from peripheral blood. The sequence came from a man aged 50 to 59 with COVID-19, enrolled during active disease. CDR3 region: CASSSGTSEAQYV. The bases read TGTGCCAGCTCATCCGGGACTAGCGAAGCGCAGTACGTC.